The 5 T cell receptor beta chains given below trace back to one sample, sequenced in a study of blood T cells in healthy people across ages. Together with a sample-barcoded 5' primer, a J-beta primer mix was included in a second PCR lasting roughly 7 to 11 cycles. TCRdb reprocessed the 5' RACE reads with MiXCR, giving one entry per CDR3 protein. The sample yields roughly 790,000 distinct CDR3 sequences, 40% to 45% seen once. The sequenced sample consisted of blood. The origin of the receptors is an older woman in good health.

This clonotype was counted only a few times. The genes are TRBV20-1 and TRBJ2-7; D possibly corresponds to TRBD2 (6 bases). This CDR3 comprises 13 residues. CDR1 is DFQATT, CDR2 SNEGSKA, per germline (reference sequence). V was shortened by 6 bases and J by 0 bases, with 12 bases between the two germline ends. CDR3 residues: CSAISGSSYEQYF. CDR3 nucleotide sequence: TGCAGTGCAATTAGCGGAAGCTCCTACGAGCAGTACTTC.

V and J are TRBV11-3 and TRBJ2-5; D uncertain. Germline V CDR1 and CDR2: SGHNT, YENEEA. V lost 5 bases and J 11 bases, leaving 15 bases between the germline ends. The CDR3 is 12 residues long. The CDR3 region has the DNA TGTGCCAGCAGCACACTGGCCGGTGAGCAGTACTTC. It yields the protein CASSTLAGEQYF.

This CDR3 is CASSRKTSDSYNEQFF. The CDR3 DNA reads TGCGCCAGCAGTCGAAAGACTAGCGACTCCTACAATGAGCAGTTCTTC. This rearrangement joins TRBV4-1 to TRBJ2-1; 8 nucleotides line up with TRBD2. V shed 6 bases, J shed 0 bases, and the junction held 7 bases outside the gene matches. From germline, CDR1 is MGHRA and CDR2 YSYEKL. The CDR3 is 16 amino acids.

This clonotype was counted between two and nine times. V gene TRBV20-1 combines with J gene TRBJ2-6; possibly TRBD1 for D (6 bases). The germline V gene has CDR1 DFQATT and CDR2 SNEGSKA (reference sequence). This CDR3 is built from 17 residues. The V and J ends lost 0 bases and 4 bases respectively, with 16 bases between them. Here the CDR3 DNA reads TGCAGTGCTAGAGACTTGGACAGCTCTCCGGGGGCCAACGTCCTGACTTTC. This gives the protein CSARDLDSSPGANVLTF.

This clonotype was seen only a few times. CDR3 residues: CASRDLLARGRDEQYF. The CDR3 DNA is TGCGCCAGCAGGGACCTATTAGCGAGGGGGCGCGACGAGCAGTACTTC. The rearrangement links TRBV5-1 to TRBJ2-7; 7 positions agree with TRBD1. Looked up from germline, CDR1 is SGHRS and CDR2 is YFSETQ. V was clipped by 5 bases and J by 5 bases; unmatched bases: 16. This CDR3 region has 16 residues.